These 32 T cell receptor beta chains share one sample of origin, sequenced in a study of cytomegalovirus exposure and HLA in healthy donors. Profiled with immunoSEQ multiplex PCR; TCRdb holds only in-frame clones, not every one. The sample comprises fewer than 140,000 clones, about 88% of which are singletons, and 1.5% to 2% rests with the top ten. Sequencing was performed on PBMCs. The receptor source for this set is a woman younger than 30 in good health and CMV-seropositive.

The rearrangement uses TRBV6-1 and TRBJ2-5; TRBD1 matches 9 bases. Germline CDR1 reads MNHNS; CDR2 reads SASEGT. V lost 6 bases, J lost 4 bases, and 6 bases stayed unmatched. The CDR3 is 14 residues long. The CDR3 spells CASRRDRVAETQYF. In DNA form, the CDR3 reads TGTGCCAGCAGGAGGGACAGGGTAGCAGAGACCCAGTACTTC.

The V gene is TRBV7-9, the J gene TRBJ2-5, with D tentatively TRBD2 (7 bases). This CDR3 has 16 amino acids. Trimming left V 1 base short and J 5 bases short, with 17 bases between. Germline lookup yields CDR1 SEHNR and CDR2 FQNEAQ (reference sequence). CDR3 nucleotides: TGTGCCAGCAGCTTAGAAAGGGGGGGGGCCCTCGAGACCCAGTACTTC. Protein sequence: CASSLERGGALETQYF.

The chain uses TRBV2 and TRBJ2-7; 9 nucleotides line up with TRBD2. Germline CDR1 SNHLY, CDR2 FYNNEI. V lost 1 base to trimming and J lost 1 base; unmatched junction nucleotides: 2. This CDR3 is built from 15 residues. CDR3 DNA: TGTGCCAGCAGTGAAGGGCGGGGGGGGTCCTACGAGCAGTACGTC. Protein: CASSEGRGGSYEQYV.

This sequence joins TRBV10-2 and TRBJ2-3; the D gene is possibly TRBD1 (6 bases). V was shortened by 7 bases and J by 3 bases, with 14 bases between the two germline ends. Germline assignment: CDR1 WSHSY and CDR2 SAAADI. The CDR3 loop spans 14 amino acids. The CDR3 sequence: CASIRDTDTDTQYF. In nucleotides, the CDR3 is TGCGCCAGCATCCGGGACACGGATACAGATACGCAGTATTTT.

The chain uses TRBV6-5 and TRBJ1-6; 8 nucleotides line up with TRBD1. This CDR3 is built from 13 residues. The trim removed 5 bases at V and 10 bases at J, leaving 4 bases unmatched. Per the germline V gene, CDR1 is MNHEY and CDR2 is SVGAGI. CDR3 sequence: CASSDRGRSPLHF. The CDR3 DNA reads TGTGCCAGCAGTGACAGGGGTCGCTCACCCCTCCACTTT.

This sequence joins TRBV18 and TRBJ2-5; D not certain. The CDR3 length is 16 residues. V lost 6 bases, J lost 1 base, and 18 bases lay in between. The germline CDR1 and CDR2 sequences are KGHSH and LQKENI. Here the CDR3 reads CASSPVPSLFQETQYF. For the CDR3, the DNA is TGTGCCAGCTCGCCTGTTCCCTCACTATTCCAAGAGACCCAGTACTTC. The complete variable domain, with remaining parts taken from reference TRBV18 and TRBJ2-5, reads NAGVMQNPRHLVRRRGQEARLRCSPMKGHSHVYWYRQLPEEGLKFMVYLQKENIIDESGMPKERFSAEFPKEGPSILRIQQVVRGDSAAYFCASSPVPSLFQETQYFGPGTRLLVL.

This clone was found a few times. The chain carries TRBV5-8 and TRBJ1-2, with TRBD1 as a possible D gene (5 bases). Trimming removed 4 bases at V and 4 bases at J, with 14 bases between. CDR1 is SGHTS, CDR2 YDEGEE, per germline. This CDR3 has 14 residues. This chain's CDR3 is CASSPDSLLYGYTF. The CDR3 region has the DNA TGTGCCAGCAGCCCCGACAGTCTACTCTATGGCTACACCTTC.

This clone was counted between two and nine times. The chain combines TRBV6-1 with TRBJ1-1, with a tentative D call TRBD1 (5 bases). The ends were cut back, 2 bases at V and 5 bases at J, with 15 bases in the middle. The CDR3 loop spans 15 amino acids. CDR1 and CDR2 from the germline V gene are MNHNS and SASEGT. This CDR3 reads CASSELRRRGTEAFF. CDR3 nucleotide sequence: TGTGCCAGCAGTGAATTAAGGCGGCGGGGGACTGAAGCTTTCTTT.

The CDR3 spells CASRIPGSNSPLHF. CDR3 DNA sequence: TGTGCCAGCAGGATCCCCGGGTCCAATTCACCCCTCCACTTT. This chain connects TRBV6-1 to TRBJ1-6; D remains ambiguous. The V and J ends lost 6 bases and 7 bases respectively, with 13 bases between them. Germline V gene sequence: CDR1 MNHNS, CDR2 SASEGT. This CDR3 contains 14 residues.

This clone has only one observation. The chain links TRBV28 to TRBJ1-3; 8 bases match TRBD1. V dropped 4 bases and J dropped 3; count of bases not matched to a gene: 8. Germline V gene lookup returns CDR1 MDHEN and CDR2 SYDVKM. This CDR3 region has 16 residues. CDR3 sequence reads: CASSSQLTGGGNTIYF. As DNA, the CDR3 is TGTGCCAGCAGTTCACAATTAACAGGGGGTGGAAACACCATATATTTT.

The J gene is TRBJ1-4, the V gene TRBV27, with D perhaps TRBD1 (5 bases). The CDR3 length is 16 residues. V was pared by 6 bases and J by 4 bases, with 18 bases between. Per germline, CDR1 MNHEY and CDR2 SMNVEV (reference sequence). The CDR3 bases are TGTGCCAGCAGCCCCTCCCGGCCAGGGAATAATGAAAAACTGTTTTTT. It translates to CASSPSRPGNNEKLFF.

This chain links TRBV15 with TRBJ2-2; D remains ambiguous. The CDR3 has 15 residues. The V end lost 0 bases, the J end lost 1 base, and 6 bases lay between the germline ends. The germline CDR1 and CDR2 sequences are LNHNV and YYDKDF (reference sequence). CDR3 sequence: CATSRDYGNTGELFF. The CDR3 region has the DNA TGTGCCACCAGCAGAGATTACGGGAACACCGGGGAGCTGTTTTTT.

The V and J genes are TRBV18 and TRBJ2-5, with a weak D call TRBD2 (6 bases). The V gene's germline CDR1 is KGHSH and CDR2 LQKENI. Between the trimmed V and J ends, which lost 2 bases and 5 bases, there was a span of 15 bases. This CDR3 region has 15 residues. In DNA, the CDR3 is TGTGCCAGCTCACCAAGTGGCGAGGCGGGGGAGACCCAGTACTTC. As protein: CASSPSGEAGETQYF.

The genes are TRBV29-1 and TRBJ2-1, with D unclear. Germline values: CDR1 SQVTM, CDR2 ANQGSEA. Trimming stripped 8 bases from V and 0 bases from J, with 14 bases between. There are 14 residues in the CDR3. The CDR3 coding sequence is TGCAGCAGCCGACAAGTTAGCTCCTACAATGAGCAGTTCTTC. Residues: CSSRQVSSYNEQFF.

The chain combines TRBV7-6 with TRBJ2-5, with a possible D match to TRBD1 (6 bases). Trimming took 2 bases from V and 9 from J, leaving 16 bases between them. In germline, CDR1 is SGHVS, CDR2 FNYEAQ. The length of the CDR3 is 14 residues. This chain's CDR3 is CASSLSPGSGAQYF. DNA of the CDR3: TGTGCCAGCAGCTTAAGCCCAGGGTCAGGGGCCCAGTACTTC.

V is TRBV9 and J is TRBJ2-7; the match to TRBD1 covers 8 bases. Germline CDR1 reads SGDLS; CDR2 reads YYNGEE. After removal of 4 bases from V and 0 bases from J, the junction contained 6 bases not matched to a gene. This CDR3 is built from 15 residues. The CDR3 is CASSPWDRISYEQYF. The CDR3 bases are TGTGCCAGCAGCCCCTGGGACAGGATCTCCTACGAGCAGTACTTC. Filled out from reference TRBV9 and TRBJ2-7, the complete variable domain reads DSGVTQTPKHLITATGQRVTLRCSPRSGDLSVYWYQQSLDQGLQFLIQYYNGEERAKGNILERFSAQQFPDLHSELNLSSLELGDSALYFCASSPWDRISYEQYFGPGTRLTVT.

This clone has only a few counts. For the CDR3, the DNA is TGCGCCAGCAGCCGGCCGACCGACAGGGCCGATCAGCCCCAGCATTTT. Its translation: CASSRPTDRADQPQHF. The chain has TRBV4-1 and TRBJ1-5; 7 bases are a match to TRBD1. Germline CDR1 is MGHRA and CDR2 is YSYEKL. This CDR3 is 16 amino acids long. The ends lost 4 bases at V and 5 bases at J; junction bases unmatched: 11.

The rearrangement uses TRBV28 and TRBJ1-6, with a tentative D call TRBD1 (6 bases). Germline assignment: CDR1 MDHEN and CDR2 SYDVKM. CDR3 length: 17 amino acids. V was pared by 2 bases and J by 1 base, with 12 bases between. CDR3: CASSLTGKGSYNSPLHF. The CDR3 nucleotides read TGTGCCAGCAGTTTAACAGGGAAAGGGTCCTATAATTCACCCCTCCACTTT.

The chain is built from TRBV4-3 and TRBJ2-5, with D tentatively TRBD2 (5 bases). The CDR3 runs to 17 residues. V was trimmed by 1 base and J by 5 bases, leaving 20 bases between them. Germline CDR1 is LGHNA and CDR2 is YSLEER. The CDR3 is CASSQVFFGGGGETQYF. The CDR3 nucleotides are TGCGCCAGCAGCCAAGTCTTCTTTGGTGGAGGTGGCGAGACCCAGTACTTC.

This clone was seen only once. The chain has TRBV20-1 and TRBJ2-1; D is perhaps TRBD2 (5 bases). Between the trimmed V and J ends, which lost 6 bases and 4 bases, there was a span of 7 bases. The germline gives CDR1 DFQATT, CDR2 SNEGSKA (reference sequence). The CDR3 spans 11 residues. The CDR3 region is CSAPGYNEQFF. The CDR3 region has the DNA TGCAGTGCACCGGGGTACAATGAGCAGTTCTTC.

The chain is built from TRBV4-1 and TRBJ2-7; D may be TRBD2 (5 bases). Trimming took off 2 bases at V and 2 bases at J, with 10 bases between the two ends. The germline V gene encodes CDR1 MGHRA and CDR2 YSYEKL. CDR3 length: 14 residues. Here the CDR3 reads CASSQTLTTYEQYF. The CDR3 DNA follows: TGCGCCAGCAGCCAAACCTTGACTACCTACGAGCAGTACTTC.

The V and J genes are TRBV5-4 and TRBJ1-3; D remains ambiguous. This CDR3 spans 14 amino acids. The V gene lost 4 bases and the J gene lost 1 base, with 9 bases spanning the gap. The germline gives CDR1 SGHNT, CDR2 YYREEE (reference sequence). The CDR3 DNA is TGTGCCAGCAGCCCGAGAGGTTCTGGAAACACCATATATTTT. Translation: CASSPRGSGNTIYF.

The CDR3 here is CASTVYEGNTEAFF. In nucleotides, the CDR3 is TGTGCCAGCACCGTTTACGAGGGGAACACTGAAGCTTTCTTT. This rearrangement joins TRBV7-9 to TRBJ1-1; no definite D call. Germline-derived CDR1 and CDR2 are SEHNR and FQNEAQ (reference sequence). The CDR3 runs to 14 residues. V lost 7 bases to trimming and J lost 1 base, with 13 bases between them.

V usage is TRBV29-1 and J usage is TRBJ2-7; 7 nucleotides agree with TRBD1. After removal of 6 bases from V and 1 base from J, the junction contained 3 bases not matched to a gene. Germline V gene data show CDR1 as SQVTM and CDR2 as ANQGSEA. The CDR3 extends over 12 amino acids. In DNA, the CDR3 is TGCAGCGTCTTGGGACAGTCCTACGAGCAGTACTTC. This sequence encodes CSVLGQSYEQYF.

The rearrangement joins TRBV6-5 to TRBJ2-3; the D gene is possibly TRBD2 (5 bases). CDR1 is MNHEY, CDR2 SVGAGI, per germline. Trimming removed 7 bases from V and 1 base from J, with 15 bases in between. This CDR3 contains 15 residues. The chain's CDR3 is CASNRLPGGTDTQYF. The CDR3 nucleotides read TGTGCCAGCAATAGACTGCCCGGGGGCACAGATACGCAGTATTTT.

The CDR3 loop reads CASSQEPPLAGSYEQYF. The CDR3 nucleotides are TGCGCCAGCAGCCAAGAACCTCCCCTAGCGGGGAGCTACGAGCAGTACTTC. The rearrangement joins TRBV4-1 to TRBJ2-7, with TRBD2 matching over 9 bases. Per the germline V gene, CDR1 is MGHRA and CDR2 is YSYEKL. J lost 3 bases, V lost 0 bases, and 9 bases had no gene match. The CDR3 is 17 residues long.

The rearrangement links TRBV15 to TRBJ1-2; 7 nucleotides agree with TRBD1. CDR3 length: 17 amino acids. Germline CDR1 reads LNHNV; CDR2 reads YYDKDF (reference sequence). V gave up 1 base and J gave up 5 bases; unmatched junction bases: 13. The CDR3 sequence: CATSRGLLSQGWYGYTF. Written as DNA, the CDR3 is TGTGCCACCAGCAGAGGGCTTCTTTCACAGGGGTGGTATGGCTACACCTTC. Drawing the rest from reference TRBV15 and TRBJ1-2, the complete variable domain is DAMVIQNPRYQVTQFGKPVTLSCSQTLNHNVMYWYQQKSSQAPKLLFHYYDKDFNNEADTPDNFQSRRPNTSFCFLDIRSPGLGDTAMYLCATSRGLLSQGWYGYTFGSGTRLTVV.

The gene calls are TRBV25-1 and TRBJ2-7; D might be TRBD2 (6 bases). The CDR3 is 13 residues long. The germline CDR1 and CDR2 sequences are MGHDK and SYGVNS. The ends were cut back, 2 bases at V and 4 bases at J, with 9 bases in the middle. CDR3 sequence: CASSEPGEYEQYF. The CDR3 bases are TGTGCCAGCAGTGAACCGGGGGAGTACGAGCAGTACTTC.

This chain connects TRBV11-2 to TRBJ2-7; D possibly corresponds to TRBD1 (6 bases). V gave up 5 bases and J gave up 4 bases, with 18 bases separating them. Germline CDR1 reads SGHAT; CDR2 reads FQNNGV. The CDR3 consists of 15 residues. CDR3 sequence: CASSAFQGQGYEQYF. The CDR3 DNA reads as TGTGCCAGCAGCGCCTTTCAGGGTCAGGGGTACGAGCAGTACTTC.

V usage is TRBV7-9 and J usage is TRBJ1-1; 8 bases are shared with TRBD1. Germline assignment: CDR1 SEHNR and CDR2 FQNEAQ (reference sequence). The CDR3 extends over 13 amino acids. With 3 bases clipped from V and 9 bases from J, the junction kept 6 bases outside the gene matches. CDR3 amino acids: CASSLMTGEQAFF. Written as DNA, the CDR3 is TGTGCCAGCAGCTTGATGACAGGGGAGCAAGCTTTCTTT.

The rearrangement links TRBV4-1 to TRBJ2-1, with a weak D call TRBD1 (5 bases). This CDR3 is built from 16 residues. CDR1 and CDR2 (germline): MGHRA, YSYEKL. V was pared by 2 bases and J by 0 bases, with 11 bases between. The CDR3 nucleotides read TGCGCCAGCAGCCAACTGGACATGCTCTCCTACAATGAGCAGTTCTTC. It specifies CASSQLDMLSYNEQFF.

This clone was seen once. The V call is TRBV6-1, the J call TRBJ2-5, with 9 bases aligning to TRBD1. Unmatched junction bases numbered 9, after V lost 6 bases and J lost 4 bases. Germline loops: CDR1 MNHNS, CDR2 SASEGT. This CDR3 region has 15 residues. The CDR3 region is CASSPGQGDLETQYF. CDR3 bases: TGTGCCAGCAGCCCGGGACAGGGCGATTTAGAGACCCAGTACTTC.